These T cell receptor beta chains were read from a single sample in a study of control samples from healthy donors and cancer patients. Method: immunoSEQ multiplex PCR; TCRdb's copy keeps in-frame clones and lacks some. The sample holds tens of thousands of clones, around nine tenths seen once. Sample: blood. Source of these receptors: an older woman in good health. Both conserved end residues are part of each CDR3. A D gene is named only where the DNA matches it firmly. Size tells how often a clone was seen (once, few, many) or the class of an expanded clone, and some rows leave it out.

V,J,size,D,DNA,CDR3
TRBV9,TRBJ2-1,once,TRBD2,TGTGCCAGCAGCGGGACTAGCGAGGCCTACAATGAGCAGTTCTTC,CASSGTSEAYNEQFF
TRBV4-2,TRBJ2-1,.,TRBD2,TGTGCCAGCAGCCGGTCCCCTTTAGCGGGAGGGCCCCATGAGCAGTTCTTC,CASSRSPLAGGPHEQFF
TRBV5-1,TRBJ1-3,.,TRBD1,TGCGCCAGCAGCTTAGGGGACAGGGGCCTTTCCTCTGGAAACACCATATATTTT,CASSLGDRGLSSGNTIYF
TRBV7-3,TRBJ2-2,few,.,TGTGCCAGCAGCTTAACGCCCGGGGAGCTGTTTTTT,CASSLTPGELFF
TRBV9,TRBJ2-3,once,.,TGTGCCAGCAGCGTAGCGCAGGGCCCAGATACGCAGTATTTT,CASSVAQGPDTQYF
TRBV21-1,TRBJ2-7,.,.,TGTGCCAGCAGCAACCGGGACAGGGAAAGGTACGAGCAGTACTTC,CASSNRDRERYEQYF
TRBV27,TRBJ2-1,once,TRBD2,TGTGCCAGCAGTACGGGACTAGCGGGAGCTACTCACAAGACACATGAGCAGTTCTTC,CASSTGLAGATHKTHEQFF
TRBV11-2,TRBJ2-7,few,.,TGTGCCAGCAGCCAACTAACTCTCATCGAGCAGTACTTC,CASSQLTLIEQYF
TRBV7-9,TRBJ2-7,once,TRBD2,TGTGCCAGCAGCTTTATAGCGGGAGTATCCTACGAGCAGTACTTC,CASSFIAGVSYEQYF
TRBV2,TRBJ2-7,.,.,TGTGCCAGCAGCGGACAAGCCTACGAGCAGTACTTC,CASSGQAYEQYF
TRBV28,TRBJ1-2,.,.,TGTGCCAGCAGTCCGAACTATGGCTACACCTTC,CASSPNYGYTF
TRBV6-1,TRBJ1-6,few,.,TGTGCCAGCAGTGAAGTGGGAGCTAATTCACCCCTCCACTTT,CASSEVGANSPLHF
TRBV7-9,TRBJ1-2,.,TRBD1,TGTGCCAGCAGCTCTCGACAGGGGTCCGCCATAAACTATGGCTACACCTTC,CASSSRQGSAINYGYTF
TRBV5-8,TRBJ2-7,.,TRBD1,TGTGCCAGCAGCCTGGACCTGACAGGGTTGGGTTACGAGCAGTACTTC,CASSLDLTGLGYEQYF
TRBV6-6,TRBJ1-1,once,.,TGTGCCAGCAGCGAGGGGTGGGCTTTCTTT,CASSEGWAFF
TRBV11-1,TRBJ2-1,.,.,TGTGCCAGCAGCTTAGAAGGGGAGGGGGCAAGGCAGTTCTTC,CASSLEGEGARQFF
TRBV4-3,TRBJ2-7,.,.,TGCGCCAGCAGCCAAGATACAACGGGAGTCCGCGAGCAGTACTTC,CASSQDTTGVREQYF
TRBV28,TRBJ1-2,.,.,TGTGCCAGCAGGATGGGGGTTTTCTATGGCTACACCTTC,CASRMGVFYGYTF
TRBV6-4,TRBJ2-1,.,TRBD2,TGTGCCAGCAGCCCCCTCGGCGGGGGGAGTGAGCAGTTCTTC,CASSPLGGGSEQFF
TRBV5-1,TRBJ2-3,.,TRBD2,TGCGCCAGCAGCTTAGCGGGAGGGCCAGATACGCAGTATTTT,CASSLAGGPDTQYF
TRBV4-1,TRBJ2-2,many,TRBD2,TGCGCCAGCACAAGCGGACTAGCGGGCACCGGGGAGCTGTTTTTT,CASTSGLAGTGELFF
TRBV5-1,TRBJ2-3,.,TRBD2,TGCGCCAGCAGCCCCGTGAGCGGGGGAGGCACAGATACGCAGTATTTT,CASSPVSGGGTDTQYF
TRBV19,TRBJ2-6,.,.,TGTGCCAGTAACGGGGGCTCCGGGGCCAACGTCCTGACTTTC,CASNGGSGANVLTF
TRBV29-1,TRBJ2-3,.,.,TGCAGCGTTGAAGGGGGGCTAAAAAGTACGCAGTATTTT,CSVEGGLKSTQYF
TRBV14,TRBJ1-1,.,.,TGTGCCAGCAGTCGCAGTCGGCACACTGAAGCTTTCTTT,CASSRSRHTEAFF
TRBV7-9,TRBJ1-2,once,TRBD1,TGTGCCAGCTCGGCAGGGGGCGCGTACTATGGCTACACCTTC,CASSAGGAYYGYTF
TRBV21-1,TRBJ2-1,.,.,TGTGCCAGCAGTCTCTTATCGACTAGCGGGAGTGGTGAGCAGTTCTTC,CASSLLSTSGSGEQFF
TRBV18,TRBJ2-5,.,.,TGTGCCAGCTCACCACTGGGCGGACAAGAGACCCAGTACTTC,CASSPLGGQETQYF
TRBV5-6,TRBJ2-2,once,TRBD2,TGTGCCAGCAGCCCGGGGGTAGCGGGAGGGCCGAACACCGGGGAGCTGTTTTTT,CASSPGVAGGPNTGELFF
TRBV6-2/TRBV6-3,TRBJ2-3,once,.,TGTGCCAGCAGTTTTGGTTCAGATACGCAGTATTTT,CASSFGSDTQYF
TRBV3-1/TRBV3-2,TRBJ1-4,once,.,TGTGCCAGCAGCCTCCAAGGGGTGTCTAATGAAAAACTGTTTTTT,CASSLQGVSNEKLFF
TRBV6-6,TRBJ2-5,.,TRBD2,TGTGCCAGCAGGGGCGGGGGGGGACAAGAGACCCAGTACTTC,CASRGGGGQETQYF
TRBV5-4,TRBJ1-2,.,.,TGTGCCAGCAGCTTGGCCGGGGTCTCTGGGGGGGCGAATGGCTACACCTTC,CASSLAGVSGGANGYTF
TRBV27,TRBJ1-3,.,.,TGTGCCAGCAGTTTTAACTCTGGAAACACCATATATTTT,CASSFNSGNTIYF
TRBV5-4,TRBJ2-3,.,TRBD2,TGTGCCAGCAGCTTAGCGGGGGCGACAGATACGCAGTATTTT,CASSLAGATDTQYF